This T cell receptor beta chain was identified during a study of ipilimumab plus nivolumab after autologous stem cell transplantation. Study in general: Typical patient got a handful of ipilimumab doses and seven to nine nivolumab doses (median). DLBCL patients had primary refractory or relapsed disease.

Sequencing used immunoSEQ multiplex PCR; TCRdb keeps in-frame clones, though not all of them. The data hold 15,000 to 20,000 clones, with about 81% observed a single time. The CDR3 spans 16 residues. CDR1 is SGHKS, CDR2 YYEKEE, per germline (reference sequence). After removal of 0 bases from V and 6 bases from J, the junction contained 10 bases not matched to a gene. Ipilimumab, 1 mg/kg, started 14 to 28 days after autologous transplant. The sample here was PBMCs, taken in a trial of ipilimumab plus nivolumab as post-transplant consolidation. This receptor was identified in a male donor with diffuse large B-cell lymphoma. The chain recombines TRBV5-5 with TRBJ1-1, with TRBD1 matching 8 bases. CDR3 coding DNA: TGTGCCAGCAGCTTGGCCGGCGGACAGGGAGGGGCTGAAGCTTTCTTT. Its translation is CASSLAGGQGGAEAFF. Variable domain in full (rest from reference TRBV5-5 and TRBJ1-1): DAGVTQSPTHLIKTRGQQVTLRCSPISGHKSVSWYQQVLGQGPQFIFQYYEKEERGRGNFPDRFSARQFPNYSSELNVNALLLGDSALYLCASSLAGGQGGAEAFFGQGTRLTVV.